Presented here are 5 T cell receptor beta chains from one specimen sequenced in a study of OX40 agonist ivuxolimab in advanced cancers. The table came from immunoSEQ multiplex PCR; TCRdb's copy has only in-frame clones and leaves some out. The sample has 100,000 to 120,000 clones, around 93% seen once. The sample in question was CD4+ or CD8+ T cells sorted from blood, obtained in a trial of the OX40 agonist ivuxolimab. Every receptor here comes from an adult with an advanced solid tumor such as melanoma, head and neck, liver or kidney cancer.

The V gene is TRBV9, the J gene TRBJ1-4; TRBD1 matches at 11 bases. CDR1 is SGDLS, CDR2 YYNGEE, per germline. This CDR3 spans 16 amino acids. J lost 4 bases, V lost 3 bases, and 5 bases had no gene match. The CDR3 nucleotides read TGTGCCAGCAGCGAGGACAGGGGGCGCGGTAATGAAAAACTGTTTTTT. Translated, it gives CASSEDRGRGNEKLFF.

V usage is TRBV6-5 and J usage is TRBJ1-6; no reliable D call. The CDR3 consists of 13 residues. In germline, CDR1 is MNHEY, CDR2 SVGAGI. Deletions cut 0 bases from V and 8 bases from J, with 5 bases between. CDR3 protein: CASSYSLYSPLHF. The CDR3 DNA reads as TGTGCCAGCAGTTACTCTTTATATTCACCCCTCCACTTT.

The chain employs TRBV6-1 and TRBJ1-2; TRBD1 matches at 10 bases. The ends lost 7 bases at V and 6 bases at J; junction bases unmatched: 5. The CDR3 length is 13 residues. The germline V gene has CDR1 MNHNS and CDR2 SASEGT. This chain's CDR3 is CASIFGQGDGYTF. CDR3 nucleotide sequence: TGTGCCAGCATTTTCGGACAGGGGGATGGCTACACCTTC.

The V and J genes are TRBV7-8 and TRBJ2-7, with 7 bases that match TRBD2. The junction had 3 bases not matched to a gene; V was cut back by 1 base and J by 3 bases. CDR3 length equals 14 residues. The germline CDR1 and CDR2 sequences are SGHVS and FQNEAQ. Written as DNA, the CDR3 is TGTGCCAGCAGCTTAGTTTCTAGCGGCTACGAGCAGTACTTC. This translates into CASSLVSSGYEQYF.

This chain uses TRBV25-1 with TRBJ2-3; D is ambiguous. The CDR3 has 14 amino acids. CDR1 and CDR2 from the germline V gene are MGHDK and SYGVNS. The V gene lost 5 bases and the J gene lost 2 bases, with 11 bases spanning the gap. The CDR3 region is CASSSDALTDTQYF. In DNA form, the CDR3 reads TGTGCCAGCAGTAGCGATGCCCTCACAGATACGCAGTATTTT.